Listed below are T cell receptor beta chains from one sample, sequenced in a study of blood T cell repertoires in COVID-19. Sequencing was performed with immunoSEQ multiplex PCR; in TCRdb, only in-frame clones are kept and a portion is missing. Found here are more than 150,000 clones, around 80% of them singletons; the top ten hold almost 10%. The sequenced material came from peripheral blood. These receptors came from a woman in her fifties or sixties with acute or convalescent COVID-19. The CDR3 runs from the conserved cysteine through the conserved F or W. D genes are given only for firm matches. A clone size is listed for some rows: how often the clone was seen (once, few, many), or a class if it is expanded.

V: TRBV11-3
J: TRBJ2-1
D: TRBD2
size: -
CDR3: CASSFSSGRAGEQFF
DNA: TGTGCCAGCAGCTTTTCTAGCGGGAGGGCCGGTGAGCAGTTCTTC

V: TRBV4-2
J: TRBJ1-5
D: -
size: -
CDR3: CASSQESSNQPQHF
DNA: TGTGCCAGCAGCCAAGAATCAAGCAATCAGCCCCAGCATTTT

V: TRBV12-2
J: TRBJ2-7
D: -
size: -
CDR3: CASRLPQDSPYEQYF
DNA: TGTGCAAGTCGCTTACCCCAGGACTCTCCCTACGAGCAGTACTTC

V: TRBV5-1
J: TRBJ2-2
D: -
size: -
CDR3: CASSLAVSGGELFF
DNA: TGCGCCAGCAGCTTGGCGGTGAGCGGCGGGGAGCTGTTTTTT

V: TRBV5-1
J: TRBJ2-1
D: TRBD2
size: -
CDR3: CASSFMSAGASNEQFF
DNA: TGCGCCAGCAGCTTTATGTCAGCGGGAGCTTCTAATGAGCAGTTCTTC

V: TRBV14
J: TRBJ2-2
D: -
size: few
CDR3: CASSQYAAGELFF
DNA: TGTGCCAGCAGCCAATACGCGGCCGGGGAGCTGTTTTTT

V: TRBV6-1
J: TRBJ2-7
D: TRBD2
size: once
CDR3: CASSEALSGTFDAYEQYF
DNA: TGTGCCAGCAGTGAAGCCCTTAGCGGGACTTTTGATGCGTACGAGCAGTACTTC

V: TRBV6-5
J: TRBJ2-7
D: -
size: -
CDR3: CASSYHSSSSEQYF
DNA: TGTGCCAGCAGTTATCATTCTAGCAGTAGCGAGCAGTACTTC

V: TRBV3-1/TRBV3-2
J: TRBJ1-1
D: TRBD1
size: -
CDR3: CASRSRGGAGNTEAFF
DNA: TGTGCCAGCAGGTCTAGAGGGGGCGCGGGGAACACTGAAGCTTTCTTT

V: TRBV4-3
J: TRBJ2-5
D: -
size: -
CDR3: CASSQETQLRQETQYF
DNA: TGCGCCAGCAGCCAAGAGACTCAACTCAGACAAGAGACCCAGTACTTC

V: TRBV9
J: TRBJ2-7
D: -
size: -
CDR3: CASSVASSGVGEQYF
DNA: TGTGCCAGCAGCGTAGCCTCCTCCGGGGTGGGAGAGCAGTACTTC

V: TRBV4-3
J: TRBJ2-5
D: TRBD1
size: -
CDR3: CASSQRTGFDETQYF
DNA: TGCGCCAGCAGCCAGAGGACAGGGTTCGATGAGACCCAGTACTTC

V: TRBV6-2/TRBV6-3
J: TRBJ2-5
D: -
size: -
CDR3: CASSYVSFQETQYF
DNA: TGTGCCAGCAGTTACGTTAGTTTCCAAGAGACCCAGTACTTC

V: TRBV27
J: TRBJ2-3
D: TRBD2
size: once
CDR3: CASSFGRLAGGAPGTDTQYF
DNA: TGTGCCAGCAGTTTCGGTCGCTTAGCGGGGGGGGCCCCTGGCACAGATACGCAGTATTTT

V: TRBV15
J: TRBJ2-4
D: TRBD2
size: once
CDR3: CATSRDAQLPSGSNIQYF
DNA: TGTGCCACCAGCAGAGATGCTCAATTGCCTAGCGGGAGTAACATTCAGTACTTC

V: TRBV6-5
J: TRBJ1-2
D: TRBD1
size: -
CDR3: CASSYARQGAPSGYTF
DNA: TGTGCCAGCAGTTACGCTAGACAGGGGGCGCCGAGTGGCTACACCTTC

V: TRBV6-5
J: TRBJ1-5
D: -
size: few
CDR3: CASRTGVSNQPQHF
DNA: TGTGCCAGCAGGACAGGCGTGAGCAATCAGCCCCAGCATTTT

V: TRBV5-1
J: TRBJ1-3
D: -
size: -
CDR3: CASSVTGTLPGNTIYF
DNA: TGCGCCAGCAGCGTTACCGGGACTCTTCCTGGAAACACCATATATTTT

V: TRBV28
J: TRBJ1-2
D: -
size: -
CDR3: CASSFQQGYGYTF
DNA: TGTGCCAGCAGTTTCCAACAGGGCTATGGCTACACCTTC

V: TRBV4-2
J: TRBJ1-6
D: TRBD1
size: -
CDR3: CASSQVFDRVNSSPLHF
DNA: TGTGCCAGCAGCCAAGTATTTGACAGGGTAAATTCTTCACCCCTCCACTTT

V: TRBV7-2
J: TRBJ1-2
D: -
size: -
CDR3: CASSLEQGNYGYTF
DNA: TGTGCCAGCAGCTTAGAGCAGGGGAACTATGGCTACACCTTC

V: TRBV5-1
J: TRBJ1-1
D: -
size: -
CDR3: CASSLGGQLNTEAFF
DNA: TGCGCCAGCAGCTTGGGTGGACAGCTGAACACTGAAGCTTTCTTT

V: TRBV6-1
J: TRBJ2-3
D: TRBD1
size: -
CDR3: CASSEPGGAHTQYF
DNA: TGTGCCAGCAGTGAACCAGGGGGAGCACATACGCAGTATTTT

V: TRBV6-5
J: TRBJ1-5
D: -
size: -
CDR3: CASSDNNQPQHF
DNA: TGTGCCAGCAGCGACAACAATCAGCCCCAGCATTTT

V: TRBV4-1
J: TRBJ1-2
D: -
size: -
CDR3: CASSQLPGQASAGGYTF
DNA: TGCGCCAGCAGCCAGCTCCCGGGGCAGGCTTCAGCGGGGGGCTACACCTTC

V: TRBV9
J: TRBJ1-3
D: -
size: few
CDR3: CASSRQAGNTIYF
DNA: TGTGCCAGCAGTCGACAGGCTGGAAACACCATATATTTT

V: TRBV7-3
J: TRBJ2-5
D: -
size: -
CDR3: CASSSHGGQETQYF
DNA: TGTGCCAGCAGCTCCCACGGGGGCCAAGAGACCCAGTACTTC

V: TRBV9
J: TRBJ1-3
D: TRBD1
size: few
CDR3: CASSDKQGALSGNTIYF
DNA: TGTGCCAGCAGCGACAAACAGGGGGCCCTCTCTGGAAACACCATATATTTT

V: TRBV3-1/TRBV3-2
J: TRBJ1-1
D: TRBD1
size: -
CDR3: CASSQGQGDTEAFF
DNA: TGTGCCAGCAGCCAAGGACAGGGGGACACTGAAGCTTTCTTT

V: TRBV6-4
J: TRBJ2-7
D: TRBD2
size: -
CDR3: CASSEAGTSGSNEQYF
DNA: TGTGCCAGCAGTGAAGCCGGGACTAGCGGGAGTAACGAGCAGTACTTC

V: TRBV6-4
J: TRBJ2-3
D: TRBD2
size: -
CDR3: CASSESPGGESTDTQYF
DNA: TGTGCCAGCAGTGAATCCCCGGGGGGGGAAAGCACAGATACGCAGTATTTT

V: TRBV7-9
J: TRBJ1-1
D: TRBD1
size: -
CDR3: CASSRDRGGRTEAFF
DNA: TGTGCCAGCAGCCGAGACAGGGGTGGAAGAACTGAAGCTTTCTTT

V: TRBV6-2/TRBV6-3
J: TRBJ2-7
D: -
size: -
CDR3: CASSRYRVNEQYF
DNA: TGTGCCAGCAGTCGATACAGGGTAAACGAGCAGTACTTC

V: TRBV5-1
J: TRBJ2-7
D: -
size: -
CDR3: CASSADIYEQYF
DNA: TGCGCCAGCAGCGCGGATATCTACGAGCAGTACTTC

V: TRBV6-6
J: TRBJ2-7
D: TRBD2
size: -
CDR3: CASSYNPPSGRDEQYF
DNA: TGTGCCAGCAGTTACAACCCCCCCAGCGGGAGGGACGAGCAGTACTTC

V: TRBV6-6
J: TRBJ1-2
D: TRBD1
size: -
CDR3: CASTSGTGGYGYTF
DNA: TGTGCCAGCACTTCCGGGACAGGTGGCTATGGCTACACCTTC

V: TRBV5-5
J: TRBJ2-5
D: TRBD1
size: once
CDR3: CASSWGQGYQETQYF
DNA: TGTGCCAGCAGCTGGGGACAGGGGTATCAAGAGACCCAGTACTTC

V: TRBV7-9
J: TRBJ2-3
D: TRBD2
size: -
CDR3: CASSLAFAASGLTDTQYF
DNA: TGTGCCAGCAGCTTAGCGTTCGCGGCTAGCGGGCTCACAGATACGCAGTATTTT

V: TRBV28
J: TRBJ2-7
D: TRBD1
size: once
CDR3: CASSLGGTGAYEQYF
DNA: TGTGCCAGCAGTTTAGGGGGGACAGGGGCGTACGAGCAGTACTTC

V: TRBV24-1
J: TRBJ2-3
D: TRBD2
size: once
CDR3: CATSGPGLAGFWTDTQYF
DNA: TGTGCCACCAGTGGGCCGGGACTAGCGGGGTTTTGGACAGATACGCAGTATTTT

V: TRBV6-2/TRBV6-3
J: TRBJ1-1
D: -
size: -
CDR3: CASSYTYSGARMNTEAFF
DNA: TGTGCCAGCAGTTACACCTATTCAGGGGCACGGATGAACACTGAAGCTTTCTTT

V: TRBV20-1
J: TRBJ2-3
D: TRBD2
size: -
CDR3: CSASSPSGNTQYF
DNA: TGCAGTGCTAGTAGTCCTAGCGGGAACACGCAGTATTTT

V: TRBV18
J: TRBJ2-1
D: -
size: -
CDR3: CASSPNYRDEQFF
DNA: TGTGCCAGCTCACCAAATTACAGGGATGAGCAGTTCTTC

V: TRBV9
J: TRBJ1-6
D: -
size: -
CDR3: CASSVTQGGSPLHF
DNA: TGTGCCAGCAGCGTAACGCAGGGCGGTTCACCCCTCCACTTT

V: TRBV9
J: TRBJ1-5
D: -
size: -
CDR3: CASSVAGLSNQPQHF
DNA: TGTGCCAGCAGCGTAGCAGGGCTTAGCAATCAGCCCCAGCATTTT

V: TRBV10-2
J: TRBJ2-7
D: -
size: -
CDR3: CASKVSGTLAPYEQYF
DNA: TGCGCCAGCAAGGTCTCAGGGACTCTAGCTCCGTACGAGCAGTACTTC

V: TRBV3-1/TRBV3-2
J: TRBJ2-5
D: TRBD2
size: -
CDR3: CASSQTPPAGGGETQYF
DNA: TGTGCCAGCAGCCAAACCCCCCCAGCGGGAGGGGGAGAGACCCAGTACTTC

V: TRBV20-1
J: TRBJ1-2
D: -
size: few
CDR3: CSASQGGYTF
DNA: TGCAGTGCTTCTCAGGGTGGCTACACCTTC

V: TRBV6-5
J: TRBJ2-5
D: -
size: -
CDR3: CAVQLTSKETQYF
DNA: TGTGCCGTACAATTGACTAGTAAGGAGACCCAGTACTTC

V: TRBV27
J: TRBJ2-7
D: -
size: -
CDR3: CASSPTKQGYEQYF
DNA: TGTGCCAGCAGCCCCACTAAACAGGGCTACGAGCAGTACTTC

V: TRBV10-3
J: TRBJ1-3
D: TRBD1
size: -
CDR3: CASDQGAGNTIYF
DNA: TGTGCCAGCGACCAGGGGGCTGGAAACACCATATATTTT

V: TRBV19
J: TRBJ1-5
D: -
size: -
CDR3: CASSWPNQPQHF
DNA: TGTGCCAGTAGTTGGCCTAATCAGCCCCAGCATTTT

V: TRBV6-6
J: TRBJ2-7
D: TRBD2
size: -
CDR3: CASRRAGADYEQYF
DNA: TGTGCCAGCAGGCGAGCGGGGGCTGATTACGAGCAGTACTTC